This TCR beta chain was captured by sequencing in a study of vaccination effects on CD4 cells after COVID-19. Looking at the study overall: BNT162b2 vaccine or mRNA-1273 vaccine was given to participants in two doses. General study findings and limits: Late in the post-vaccination period, infection-induced and vaccine-induced clones underwent marked clonal contraction.

Sequencing in the ViraFEST assay came after antigen-specific CD4+ T cells had been expanded with viral peptide pools, which were used to stimulate PBMC. CD4+ T cells were isolated after around 10 days of culture. Prior SARS-CoV-2 infection was absent in the vaccine recipients, as shown by negative nucleocapsid antibodies. Culturing of some 2 million PBMC per well took place with around 9.4 IU/ml IL-2 and about 9.3 ug/ml peptides. V was shortened by 0 bases and J by 8 bases, with 13 bases between the two germline ends. Germline-derived CDR1 and CDR2 are ENHRY and SYGVKD. The CDR3 loop spans 14 amino acids. Clones were read by immunoSEQ multiplex PCR, and TCRdb kept only the in-frame ones, dropping some. This sample has around 30,000 clones; roughly two thirds occur once, and the top ten carry 25% to 30%. A word on this clone: Its antigen is not known.

This TCR derives from a human donor who received a COVID-19 vaccine. Sequencing was performed on CD4+ T cells from PBMCs cultured with HCoV-229E spike peptides, taken before COVID-19 vaccination. The chain uses TRBV10-3 and TRBJ1-2; D uncertain. The CDR3 protein is CAISESEGLYGYTF. CDR3 coding DNA: TGTGCCATCAGTGAGTCGGAAGGGCTTTACGGCTACACCTTC.